This is a list of T cell receptor beta chains from one sample in a study of CD8 T cells in Susac syndrome. Each CDR3 protein is one row after TCRdb ran MiXCR on the immunoSEQ multiplex PCR reads. Here the sample spans around 80,000 distinct CDR3 sequences, 90% to 97% being singletons. Sequenced sample: CD8+ T cells from PBMCs. The source is a human donor with Susac syndrome. Each CDR3 is given without its conserved first and last residue.

V | CDR3
TRBV29-1 | SVEARHYGYT
TRBV7-9 | ASSPSQGGTEAF
TRBV29-1 | SVKASTGEGDTQY
TRBV20-1 | SAMTGGETQY
TRBV27 | ASSLTEDRRNYGYT
TRBV6-1 | ASSPTGGTSNTGELF
TRBV14 | ASSAESTDTQY
TRBV6-6 | ASSYGDEQF
TRBV20-1 | SAPFSGGPNEQF
TRBV30 | AWSISGGDGYT
TRBV20-1 | SAGQPAWREAPYEQY
TRBV7-9 | ASSLDGPSSGNTIY
TRBV28 | ASSFEGVIYGYT
TRBV16 | ASSQLMTANQPQH
TRBV11-2 | ASSSMDRAVETQY
TRBV9 | ASSDGTAGNTEAF
TRBV7-9 | ASSIASGSYETQY
TRBV20-1 | SAHSGSNQPQH
TRBV7-6 | ASSQIAGAAETQY
TRBV7-2 | ASSLGMADTQY
TRBV21-1 | APPGELF
TRBV20-1 | SARASGRLIEQF
TRBV30 | AWRIGSGSSETQY
TRBV2 | ARELAKNIQY
TRBV5-1 | ASSLGIPDSDYEQY
TRBV5-4 | ASSFPGMNTEAF
TRBV14 | ASSPLASGSADEQF
TRBV29-1 | SVVPVSSYEQY
TRBV7-2 | ASSLLQGTQPQH
TRBV29-1 | SVGPGMVNTEAF
TRBV6-5 | ASSLGGGKTQY
TRBV16 | ASSLNTQPQH
TRBV10-3 | AISPDTQGQPQH
TRBV2 | ASIATEQF
TRBV29-1 | SVEEYNTGELF
TRBV12-3/TRBV12-4 | ASSQTSAYHNEQF
TRBV7-9 | ASSSGAGLSYEQY
TRBV7-9 | ASSDTGRGGNNSPLH
TRBV25-1 | ASHGGPADTQY
TRBV27 | ASSSGLSNQPQH
TRBV29-1 | SVVLAGLNEQF
TRBV6-6 | ASSYRPGANVLT
TRBV15 | ATSKDSPYEQY
TRBV20-1 | SARAGTTTSYNEQF
TRBV20-1 | SASAQDRLNTEAF
TRBV19 | ASKQIGTRINNEQF
TRBV20-1 | SAKKPGQGYNEQF
TRBV29-1 | SVGDGYEQY
TRBV11-2 | ASTLPTGTSGSPLMETQY
TRBV9 | ASGGNSEQF
TRBV5-6 | ASSSGTGPIQY
TRBV9 | ASSVFAEPYEQY
TRBV18 | ASSPEDRVSETQY
TRBV4-3 | ASSIKTGYGYT
TRBV7-9 | ASSARDSPKAYEQY
TRBV28 | ASSLDSNQPQH
TRBV29-1 | SGVFGNTIY